These T cell receptor beta chains were read from a single sample in a study of regulatory T cells in long-lasting Graves disease. TCRdb re-called the multiplex PCR reads through MiXCR, storing one row per CDR3 protein. Among 580,000 or so distinct CDR3 sequences listed, about 15% were seen once. Separately, the same data were catalogued under a study of T cells in Graves' hyperthyroidism and ophthalmopathy.

The sequencing here drew on peripheral blood mononuclear cells (PBMCs), taken at new diagnosis, from a patient treated with antithyroid drugs. These receptors came from a young man with Graves disease. The CDR3 runs from the conserved cysteine through the conserved F or W. Clone size appears in some rows only: once, few, many, or a class for an expanded clone.

abundance	j_gene	v_gene	CDR3aa
-	TRBJ1-2	TRBV5-6	CASSLPGIYGYTF
many	TRBJ2-5	TRBV12-3/TRBV12-4	CASRSTAGGWGQGARETQYF
once	TRBJ1-6	TRBV3-1	CASSSDRISTLHF
many	TRBJ2-7	TRBV6-5	CASSYSITPSANYEQYF
-	TRBJ2-3	TRBV13	CASSQTSGRAGTDTQYF
many	TRBJ2-7	TRBV7-9	CASSSLGQTSYEQYF
many	TRBJ2-7	TRBV27	CASSSLGLAGETYEQYF
-	TRBJ2-1	TRBV7-3	CASSPSGLAGTRLANEQFF
few	TRBJ2-2	TRBV24-1	CATSQGASNTGELFF
many	TRBJ2-5	TRBV13	CASSSVQQETQYF
-	TRBJ2-1	TRBV6-1	CASAGDREQFF
many	TRBJ2-7	TRBV9	CASSVGQAATYEQYF
many	TRBJ2-1	TRBV3-1	CASSQDSRSSEQFF
-	TRBJ2-3	TRBV25-1	CASTGRGRSTDTQYF
once	TRBJ1-1	TRBV3-1	CASRQEDRAEAFF
-	TRBJ2-3	TRBV7-8	CASSWKGGGAGTDTQYF
many	TRBJ2-5	TRBV25-1	CASSEFARGGLETQYF
many	TRBJ1-1	TRBV3-1	CASSPASSPYTEAFF
many	TRBJ2-7	TRBV5-1	CASSPTSAIYEQYF
many	TRBJ1-1	TRBV29-1	CSVVAGTEAFF
-	TRBJ2-5	TRBV5-4	CASSLNGARTQYF
few	TRBJ2-5	TRBV14	CASSPDRPYGKETQYF
few	TRBJ1-2	TRBV9	CASSVGTGSRGNYGYTF
-	TRBJ2-7	TRBV20-1	CSGESRLFNYEQYF
-	TRBJ2-3	TRBV6-5	CASSYPGLAGGTDTQYF
-	TRBJ2-7	TRBV4-2	CASSQEQARHRYF
few	TRBJ2-7	TRBV19	CASSARSGTRYEQYF
few	TRBJ2-7	TRBV20-1	CSASGAAGREQYF
-	TRBJ2-2	TRBV6-1	CASSHPGLAVTGELFF
many	TRBJ2-7	TRBV12-3/TRBV12-4	CASSPGWGLYEQYF
few	TRBJ2-1	TRBV13	CASSQTKDSLGYNEQFF
-	TRBJ1-3	TRBV18	CASSLTAGNTIYF
few	TRBJ1-5	TRBV15	CATDRDRGQPQHF
many	TRBJ2-1	TRBV5-1	CASSWAAYNEQFF
many	TRBJ2-1	TRBV27	CASSLLGQGDEQFF
many	TRBJ1-2	TRBV28	CATPEASRRGYTF
-	TRBJ1-5	TRBV29-1	CSVGGVWDQPQHF
many	TRBJ2-5	TRBV6-1	CASTGVQETQYF
many	TRBJ1-2	TRBV12-3/TRBV12-4	CASRTSGGGGYTF
many	TRBJ2-7	TRBV7-8	CASSQPGRIKQYF
few	TRBJ2-3	TRBV7-3	CASSALAGGADTQYF
-	TRBJ2-7	TRBV4-1	CASSQDSGEAPEQYF
-	TRBJ2-4	TRBV7-8	CASSSLSGTGGDRNIQYF
few	TRBJ1-2	TRBV3-1	CASSPPVAGRPGGYTF
-	TRBJ2-5	TRBV9	CASSVTWVGETQYF
-	TRBJ1-1	TRBV19	CASSIDSGVGSEAFF
many	TRBJ2-5	TRBV5-1	CASSSNAGEETQYF
few	TRBJ1-1	TRBV7-9	CASSLGPRALGYTEAFF
many	TRBJ2-7	TRBV6-2/TRBV6-3	CASSYSIRDGSYEQYF
many	TRBJ2-1	TRBV30	CAWSVGPDEQFF